The sequence of this T cell receptor beta chain was determined in a study of blood T cell repertoires in COVID-19. CDR1 is LNHDA and CDR2 is SQIVND in the germline V gene (reference sequence). The CDR3 runs to 15 residues. Trimming shortened V by 4 bases and J by 7 bases, and 19 bases separated the two germline ends. In the study's own analysis: From reference gene primer amplification, estimates of nucleated cell counts were derived. Data came from immunoSEQ multiplex PCR; TCRdb stores just in-frame clones and leaves some out. V and J calls and clone size follow that table, whereas D and trimming were derived from the DNA. The table lists 120,000 or so clones, 70% to 80% of them singletons.

What was sequenced was peripheral blood. This sequence originates from a man aged 35 to 55 with active or convalescent COVID-19. The V and J genes are TRBV19 and TRBJ2-5; TRBD1 might be the D (5 bases). DNA for the CDR3: TGTGCCAGTAGTACGGACCATTCAGGGAAGGTGACCCAGTACTTC. Translation: CASSTDHSGKVTQYF. Drawing the rest from reference TRBV19 and TRBJ2-5, the complete variable domain is DGGITQSPKYLFRKEGQNVTLSCEQNLNHDAMYWYRQDPGQGLRLIYYSQIVNDFQKGDIAEGYSVSREKKESFPLTVTSAQKNPTAFYLCASSTDHSGKVTQYFGPGTRLLVL.